This entry lists 32 T cell receptor beta chains sequenced from one sample in a study of identical twins. TCRdb processed the 5' RACE reads anew with MiXCR; each CDR3 protein has one entry. The profile shows over 250,000 distinct CDR3 sequences, roughly 10% of them singletons. This sample also appeared in a second study, on yellow fever vaccine responses in identical twins.

The sequencing input was CD8+ T cells sorted from blood. These TCRs come from a woman aged 18 to 35 in good health.

The chain joins TRBV11-2 to TRBJ2-3; the D is unclear. The CDR3 has 14 amino acids. The germline CDR1 and CDR2 sequences are SGHAT and FQNNGV. V gave up 3 bases and J gave up 6 bases, with 13 bases separating them. This CDR3 is CASSLGSLLDTQYF. The CDR3 nucleotides read TGTGCCAGCAGCTTGGGTAGCCTCCTTGATACGCAGTATTTT.

This clonotype was detected many times. The chain links TRBV4-2 to TRBJ1-2; a weak D match, TRBD1 (6 bases). V shed 6 bases and J shed 6 bases, with 14 bases lying between them. The CDR3 is made up of 13 amino acids. Germline V lookup: CDR1 LGHNA, CDR2 YNFKEQ. The CDR3 sequence: CASSPPGAHGYTF. For the CDR3, the DNA is TGTGCCAGCAGTCCACCAGGGGCGCATGGCTACACCTTC.

In its sample, this clonotype was seen a few times. V usage is TRBV29-1 and J usage is TRBJ2-2, with 8 bases aligning to TRBD1. The V gene end was trimmed by 4 bases and the J gene end by 3 bases; junction bases not matched to a gene: 1. The CDR3 is 13 amino acids. Per the germline V gene, CDR1 is SQVTM and CDR2 is ANQGSEA. The CDR3 region is CSVVTGDTGELFF. For the CDR3, the DNA is TGCAGCGTTGTGACAGGGGACACCGGGGAGCTGTTTTTT.

The chain recombines TRBV19 with TRBJ2-4; D might be TRBD2 (5 bases). CDR1 is LNHDA, CDR2 SQIVND, per germline (reference sequence). Between the trimmed V and J ends, which lost 8 bases and 8 bases, there was a span of 13 bases. CDR3 size: 12 residues. The CDR3 loop reads CASVGSGDIQYF. The CDR3 nucleotides read TGTGCCAGTGTGGGGTCCGGGGACATTCAGTACTTC.

The chain carries TRBV29-1 and TRBJ2-1; TRBD2 matches 11 bases. There are 14 residues in the CDR3. In germline, CDR1 is SQVTM, CDR2 ANQGSEA. J was trimmed by 9 bases and V by 5 bases; bases with no gene match: 9. The CDR3 bases are TGCAGCGTTCCCATAGCGGGGGGGGGCTTTGAGCAGTTCTTC. It yields the protein CSVPIAGGGFEQFF.

The genes are TRBV19 and TRBJ2-3; 8 bases match TRBD1. Trimming at V came to 6 bases and at J to 3 bases, leaving 5 bases not matched to a gene. CDR3 length equals 14 residues. CDR1 and CDR2 (germline): LNHDA, SQIVND (reference sequence). CDR3 in amino acids: CASSLTGETDTQYF. The DNA of the CDR3 is TGTGCCAGTAGCTTGACAGGGGAAACAGATACGCAGTATTTT.

There are a few counts of this clonotype. The V gene is TRBV24-1, the J gene TRBJ1-1; D is unresolved. V was clipped by 5 bases and J by 2 bases, with 5 bases between them. The CDR3 loop spans 12 amino acids. Germline V gene sequence: CDR1 KGHDR, CDR2 SFDVKD. In nucleotides, the CDR3 is TGTGCCACCAGTGCTGGTAACACTGAAGCTTTCTTT. Its translation: CATSAGNTEAFF.

This clonotype was observed a few times. The rearrangement links TRBV7-9 to TRBJ2-7; D may match TRBD1 or TRBD2 (5 bases each). V was pared by 8 bases and J by 4 bases, with 15 bases between. The CDR3 is 13 residues long. Looked up from germline, CDR1 is SEHNR and CDR2 is FQNEAQ (reference sequence). CDR3 residues: CASVGSGGYEQYF. Written as DNA, the CDR3 is TGTGCCAGCGTTGGATCTGGGGGTTACGAGCAGTACTTC.

The chain links TRBV7-9 to TRBJ2-1; perhaps TRBD2 as D (5 bases). The CDR3 loop spans 12 amino acids. Per germline, CDR1 SEHNR and CDR2 FQNEAQ (reference sequence). V was shortened by 7 bases and J by 4 bases, with 8 bases between the two germline ends. The CDR3 DNA reads TGTGCCAGCACGAGCGGTTACAATGAGCAGTTCTTC. It yields the protein CASTSGYNEQFF.

The rearrangement joins TRBV11-3 to TRBJ2-3, with D perhaps TRBD1 or TRBD2 (5 bases each). CDR3 length equals 15 residues. V was pared by 5 bases and J by 8 bases, with 20 bases between. Germline V gives CDR1 SGHNT, CDR2 YENEEA. CDR3 region: CASSAGTDPVGTQYF. In DNA form, the CDR3 reads TGTGCCAGCAGCGCCGGGACGGACCCCGTTGGTACGCAGTATTTT. The full variable domain, rest sourced from reference TRBV11-3 and TRBJ2-3, is EAGVVQSPRYKIIEKKQPVAFWCNPISGHNTLYWYLQNLGQGPELLIRYENEEAVDDSQLPKDRFSAERLKGVDSTLKIQPAELGDSAVYLCASSAGTDPVGTQYFGPGTRLTVL.

The V gene is TRBV28, the J gene TRBJ2-7; D may be TRBD1 (6 bases). Germline lookup yields CDR1 MDHEN and CDR2 SYDVKM. Trimming stripped 4 bases from V and 2 bases from J, with 12 bases between. The CDR3 loop spans 14 amino acids. CDR3 in DNA: TGTGCCAGCAGTTCTATCAGGGGCCCCTACGAGCAGTACTTC. As protein: CASSSIRGPYEQYF.

This clonotype was found a few times. The chain recombines TRBV29-1 with TRBJ2-5, with TRBD1 matching over 8 bases. The CDR3 is 15 amino acids. Germline CDR1 is SQVTM and CDR2 is ANQGSEA. J lost 7 bases, V lost 2 bases, and 12 bases had no gene match. The CDR3 DNA sequence: TGCAGCGTTGAATGGGGTGACAGGGGCCCTTCGACCCAGTACTTC. It specifies CSVEWGDRGPSTQYF.

This clonotype appeared many times. The gene calls are TRBV7-9 and TRBJ2-3; D is possibly TRBD1 (5 bases). With 6 bases removed from V and 3 bases from J, the gap between germline ends came to 7 bases. The germline V gene encodes CDR1 SEHNR and CDR2 FQNEAQ (reference sequence). CDR3 length equals 12 residues. The CDR3 DNA sequence: TGTGCCAGCAGTTCAGGGACAGATACGCAGTATTTT. Amino acids: CASSSGTDTQYF. The whole variable domain, remainder taken from reference TRBV7-9 and TRBJ2-3, is DTGVSQNPRHKITKRGQNVTFRCDPISEHNRLYWYRQTLGQGPEFLTYFQNEAQLEKSRLLSDRFSAERPKGSFSTLEIQRTEQGDSAMYLCASSSGTDTQYFGPGTRLTVL.

At least ten counts were recorded for this clonotype. The V gene is TRBV7-9, the J gene TRBJ2-3; the match to TRBD1 covers 9 bases. This CDR3 is 15 amino acids long. V gave up 3 bases and J gave up 4 bases; unmatched junction bases: 5. CDR1 is SEHNR and CDR2 is FQNEAQ in the germline V gene (reference sequence). Here the CDR3 reads CASSFRDREADTQYF. DNA of the CDR3: TGTGCCAGCAGCTTCCGGGACAGGGAAGCAGATACGCAGTATTTT.

This clonotype was counted ten times or more. The chain couples TRBV29-1 to TRBJ2-5, with 7 positions matching TRBD1. The germline gives CDR1 SQVTM, CDR2 ANQGSEA. This CDR3 region has 14 residues. Trimming took 3 bases from V and 0 from J; bases not matched to a gene: 4. CDR3 bases: TGCAGCGTTGACCCGGACAGGTACCAAGAGACCCAGTACTTC. Translation gives CSVDPDRYQETQYF.

In its sample, this clonotype was seen many times. The chain joins TRBV25-1 to TRBJ2-2; 9 positions agree with TRBD1. With 3 bases clipped from V and 3 bases from J, the junction kept 5 bases outside the gene matches. The CDR3 is made up of 16 amino acids. Germline V gene sequence: CDR1 MGHDK, CDR2 SYGVNS. The CDR3, as DNA: TGTGCCAGCAGTGATCCGAACAGGGGGCACACCGGGGAGCTGTTTTTT. This codes for CASSDPNRGHTGELFF.

V is TRBV29-1 and J is TRBJ2-7, with a possible D match to TRBD1 (6 bases). CDR1 is SQVTM and CDR2 is ANQGSEA in the germline V gene. The V gene lost 4 bases and the J gene lost 1 base, with 17 bases spanning the gap. The CDR3 consists of 15 residues. CDR3 DNA: TGCAGCGTTGTTCAGTCGGACAGCGAATCCTACGAGCAGTACTTC. Translated, it gives CSVVQSDSESYEQYF.

This chain connects TRBV3-1 to TRBJ2-7; D unresolved. V shed 0 bases and J shed 3 bases, with 12 bases lying between them. Per germline, CDR1 LGHDT and CDR2 YNNKEL (reference sequence). This CDR3 is 15 amino acids long. The CDR3 nucleotides read TGTGCCAGCAGCCAAGAGTTTCGGCTAATCTACGAGCAGTACTTC. It is translated as CASSQEFRLIYEQYF.

This clonotype was detected a few times. The chain is built from TRBV7-3 and TRBJ2-2, with D uncertain. From germline, CDR1 is SGHTA and CDR2 FQGTGA. This CDR3 spans 12 amino acids. Trimming left V 5 bases short and J 7 bases short, with 8 bases between. The CDR3 region is CASSSTLGELFF. Written as DNA, the CDR3 is TGTGCCAGCAGCAGTACCCTCGGGGAGCTGTTTTTT.

This clonotype was seen only a few times. This sequence joins TRBV9 and TRBJ2-5; 9 bases are a match to TRBD2. The length of the CDR3 is 15 residues. Losses at the gene ends were 4 bases for V and 5 bases for J; bases not matched to a gene: 9. Germline assignment: CDR1 SGDLS and CDR2 YYNGEE. The DNA of the CDR3 is TGTGCCAGCAGCACCAGCGGGGGGCAGCGGGAGACCCAGTACTTC. Its protein is CASSTSGGQRETQYF. Full variable domain (rest looked up from reference TRBV9 and TRBJ2-5): DSGVTQTPKHLITATGQRVTLRCSPRSGDLSVYWYQQSLDQGLQFLIQYYNGEERAKGNILERFSAQQFPDLHSELNLSSLELGDSALYFCASSTSGGQRETQYFGPGTRLLVL.

This clonotype showed up just a few times. J is TRBJ2-1 and V is TRBV7-8; a possible D gene is TRBD2 (5 bases). Trimming removed 0 bases from V and 6 bases from J, with 9 bases in between. The CDR3 consists of 14 residues. Germline CDR1 reads SGHVS; CDR2 reads FQNEAQ. CDR3 protein: CASSLAPTINEQFF. DNA for the CDR3: TGTGCCAGCAGCTTAGCTCCGACTATCAATGAGCAGTTCTTC. The full variable domain, rest sourced from reference TRBV7-8 and TRBJ2-1, is GAGVSQSPRYKVAKRGQDVALRCDPISGHVSLFWYQQALGQGPEFLTYFQNEAQLDKSGLPSDRFFAERPEGSVSTLKIQRTQQEDSAVYLCASSLAPTINEQFFGPGTRLTVL.

This chain's CDR3 is CASSPAGAGFDEQFF. DNA of the CDR3: TGTGCCAGCAGCCCAGCGGGAGCCGGGTTCGATGAGCAGTTCTTC. The V gene is TRBV11-1, the J gene TRBJ2-1; 8 nucleotides line up with TRBD2. V gave up 5 bases and J gave up 8 bases; unmatched junction bases: 11. The length of the CDR3 is 15 residues. From germline, CDR1 is SGHAT and CDR2 FQDESV (reference sequence).

This clonotype showed up many times. CDR3 nucleotide sequence: TGCAGTGCTCGCAGCGAGTACGAGCAGTACTTC. As protein: CSARSEYEQYF. This chain links TRBV20-1 with TRBJ2-7; no reliable D call. V was trimmed by 5 bases and J by 4 bases, leaving 9 bases between them. CDR1 and CDR2 from the germline V gene are DFQATT and SNEGSKA (reference sequence). The CDR3 covers 11 residues.

This clonotype was seen many times. The V call is TRBV5-1, the J call TRBJ2-7; unclear D gene. The ends were cut back, 0 bases at V and 2 bases at J, with 6 bases in the middle. The length of the CDR3 is 13 residues. From germline, CDR1 is SGHRS and CDR2 YFSETQ. The DNA of the CDR3 is TGCGCCAGCAGCTTGGGGGCCCCCTACGAGCAGTACTTC. Amino acid sequence: CASSLGAPYEQYF. Together with reference TRBV5-1 and TRBJ2-7, the CDR3 gives the full variable domain: KAGVTQTPRYLIKTRGQQVTLSCSPISGHRSVSWYQQTPGQGLQFLFEYFSETQRNKGNFPGRFSGRQFSNSRSEMNVSTLELGDSALYLCASSLGAPYEQYFGPGTRLTVT.

This clonotype showed up many times. This chain joins TRBV29-1 and TRBJ2-1; TRBD2 matches at 10 bases. The trim removed 1 base at V and 4 bases at J, leaving 4 bases unmatched. Germline-derived CDR1 and CDR2 are SQVTM and ANQGSEA. This CDR3 has 15 residues. This CDR3 reads CSVEGIAGGYNEQFF. In DNA, the CDR3 is TGCAGCGTTGAAGGGATAGCGGGAGGTTACAATGAGCAGTTCTTC.

This clonotype occurred a few times. The chain employs TRBV4-2 and TRBJ2-7; 11 bases agree with TRBD2. Germline V gene data show CDR1 as LGHNA and CDR2 as YNFKEQ. V was pared by 0 bases and J by 1 base, with 2 bases of the junction left unmatched. The CDR3 has 16 residues. In DNA, the CDR3 is TGTGCCAGCAGCCAAGACTGGACTAGCGGGTCCTACGAGCAGTACTTC. It is translated as CASSQDWTSGSYEQYF.

This clonotype was detected many times. The V gene is TRBV7-3, the J gene TRBJ2-1; D may match TRBD1 or TRBD2 (5 bases each). The CDR3 contains 13 residues. Between the trimmed V and J ends, which lost 5 bases and 9 bases, there was a span of 14 bases. Germline CDR1 reads SGHTA; CDR2 reads FQGTGA. CDR3 protein: CASSPGTGLEQFF. The CDR3 DNA follows: TGTGCCAGCAGCCCCGGTACGGGGCTTGAGCAGTTCTTC.

This clonotype appeared many times. The rearrangement links TRBV20-1 to TRBJ2-1, with 10 bases aligning to TRBD2. This CDR3 contains 21 residues. Per germline, CDR1 DFQATT and CDR2 SNEGSKA (reference sequence). V was pared by 5 bases and J by 0 bases, with 22 bases of the junction left unmatched. The CDR3 nucleotides are TGCAGTGCTGTCGGGGGGTGGGTTTCTAGCGGGGGTCAATACTCCTACAATGAGCAGTTCTTC. It is translated as CSAVGGWVSSGGQYSYNEQFF.

This chain joins TRBV3-1 and TRBJ2-6; no clear D. The CDR3 loop spans 17 amino acids. Germline loops: CDR1 LGHDT, CDR2 YNNKEL (reference sequence). The ends were cut back, 0 bases at V and 0 bases at J, with 9 bases in the middle. CDR3 in DNA: TGTGCCAGCAGCCAAGAGTTGTGGGGCTCTGGGGCCAACGTCCTGACTTTC. Protein sequence: CASSQELWGSGANVLTF.

This clonotype was observed a handful of times. The chain carries TRBV7-9 and TRBJ1-1, with D perhaps matching TRBD1 (5 bases). Germline values: CDR1 SEHNR, CDR2 FQNEAQ (reference sequence). This CDR3 is built from 12 residues. V was shortened by 2 bases and J by 8 bases, with 9 bases between the two germline ends. CDR3 sequence: CASSLSGREAFF. CDR3 DNA sequence: TGTGCCAGCAGCTTATCAGGGAGGGAAGCTTTCTTT.

The genes are TRBV12-3 or TRBV12-4 and TRBJ2-1; D is uncertain. Trimming left V 6 bases short and J 3 bases short, with 12 bases between. The length of the CDR3 is 14 residues. Written as DNA, the CDR3 is TGTGCCAGCAGAGTGGGAACTATCTACAATGAGCAGTTCTTC. Translation gives CASRVGTIYNEQFF.

This clonotype has more than one count but fewer than ten. The rearrangement links TRBV28 to TRBJ2-7, with TRBD1 matching over 9 bases. The junction had 9 bases not matched to a gene; V was cut back by 5 bases and J by 4 bases. The V gene's germline CDR1 is MDHEN and CDR2 SYDVKM. There are 15 residues in the CDR3. CDR3 region: CASSAPRDRAYEQYF. CDR3 nucleotide sequence: TGTGCCAGCAGTGCGCCCCGGGACAGGGCTTACGAGCAGTACTTC.